This T cell receptor (beta chain) was identified during a study of blood T cell repertoires in COVID-19. Overall study: The samples span acute and convalescent COVID-19 from the United States, Italy and Spain. PBMCs, B-cell-depleted T cells, or T cells provided the cDNA or gDNA that made up the material.

Authors' analysis steps: Scientists estimated how many nucleated cells there were by amplifying reference gene primers. Produced via immunoSEQ multiplex PCR; TCRdb's table is partial and in-frame only. V and J calls and clone size are those listed in that table; D and trimming were worked out from the DNA. The repertoire includes 70,000 or so clones, around 88% of them detected once, and around 0.58% sits in the top ten. The CDR3 sequence is 17 residues long. Looked up from germline, CDR1 is SGHVS and CDR2 is FNYEAQ. With 5 bases clipped from V and 5 bases from J, the junction kept 7 bases outside the gene matches.

The sequence derives from a man aged 55 to 70 with acute or convalescent COVID-19. This chain joins TRBV7-6 and TRBJ2-2; the match to TRBD2 covers 14 bases. The source material was peripheral blood. CDR3: CASSPGLAGARTGELFF. In nucleotides, the CDR3 is TGTGCCAGCAGCCCGGGACTAGCGGGAGCGCGGACCGGGGAGCTGTTTTTT.